This T cell receptor (beta chain) was recovered during a study of cytomegalovirus exposure and HLA in healthy donors. The primer mix had 60 Vbeta and 13 Jbeta primers. Here immunoSEQ multiplex PCR was the method, and the copy in TCRdb shows in-frame clones only, minus some. The data hold approximately 140,000 clones, with under 75% observed a single time. This clone was found a few times. Its antigen is not known. Study conclusions and caveats: Later, an analysis showed that TCR beta chains associated with HLA were more clonally expanded than others that were equally common. Evidence from a later analysis indicated that most CMV-associated TCR beta chains looked HLA-restricted. In vitro data verified three CMV-associated chains as specific for CMV antigens. One variant, a missense change in DCLRE1C, was linked in a later analysis to TCR beta V- and J-gene trimming.

This receptor was obtained from a woman in her sixties or seventies in good health and CMV-seropositive. Sample: PBMCs.

The CDR3 DNA is TGTGCCAGCTCAGGGACAGGGGGCCGTGGTGAAAAACTGTTTTTT. Translating it yields CASSGTGGRGEKLFF. The chain joins TRBV18 to TRBJ1-4, with 12 bases matching TRBD1. CDR3 size: 15 residues. Unmatched junction bases numbered 5, after V lost 5 bases and J lost 7 bases. Germline lookup yields CDR1 KGHSH and CDR2 LQKENI.